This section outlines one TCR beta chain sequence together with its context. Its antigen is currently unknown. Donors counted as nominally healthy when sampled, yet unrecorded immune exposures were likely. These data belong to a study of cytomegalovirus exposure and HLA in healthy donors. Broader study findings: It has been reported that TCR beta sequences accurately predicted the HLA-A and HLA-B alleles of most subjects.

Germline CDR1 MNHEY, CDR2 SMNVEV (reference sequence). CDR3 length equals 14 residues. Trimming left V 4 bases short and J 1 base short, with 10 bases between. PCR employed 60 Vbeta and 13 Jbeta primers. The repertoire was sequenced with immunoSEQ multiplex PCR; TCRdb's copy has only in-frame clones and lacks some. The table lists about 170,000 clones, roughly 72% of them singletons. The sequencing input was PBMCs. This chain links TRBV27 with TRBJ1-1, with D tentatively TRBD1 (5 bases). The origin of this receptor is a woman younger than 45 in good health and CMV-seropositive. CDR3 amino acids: CASSYRQQNTEAFF. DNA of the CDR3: TGTGCCAGCAGTTACAGACAGCAGAACACTGAAGCTTTCTTT.